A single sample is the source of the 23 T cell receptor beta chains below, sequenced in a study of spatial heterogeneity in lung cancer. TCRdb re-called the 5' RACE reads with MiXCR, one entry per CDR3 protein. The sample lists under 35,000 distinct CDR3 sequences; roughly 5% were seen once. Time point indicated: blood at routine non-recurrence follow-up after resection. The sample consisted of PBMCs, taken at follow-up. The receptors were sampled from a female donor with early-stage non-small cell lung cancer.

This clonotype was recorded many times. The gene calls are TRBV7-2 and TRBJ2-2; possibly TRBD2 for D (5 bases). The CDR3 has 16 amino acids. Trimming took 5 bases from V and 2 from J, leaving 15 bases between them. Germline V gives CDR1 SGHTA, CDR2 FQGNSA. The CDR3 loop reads CASSLRAGDNTGELFF. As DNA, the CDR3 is TGTGCCAGCAGCCTACGGGCGGGCGATAACACCGGGGAGCTGTTTTTT.

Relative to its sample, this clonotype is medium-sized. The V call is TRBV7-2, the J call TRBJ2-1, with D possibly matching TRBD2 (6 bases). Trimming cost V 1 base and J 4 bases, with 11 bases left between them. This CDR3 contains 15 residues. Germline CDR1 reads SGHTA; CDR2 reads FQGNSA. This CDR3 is CASSLDGRSYNEQFF. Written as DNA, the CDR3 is TGTGCCAGCAGCTTAGACGGGAGATCGTACAATGAGCAGTTCTTC. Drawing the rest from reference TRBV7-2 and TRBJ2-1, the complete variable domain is GAGVSQSPSNKVTEKGKDVELRCDPISGHTALYWYRQSLGQGLEFLIYFQGNSAPDKSGLPSDRFSAERTGGSVSTLTIQRTQQEDSAVYLCASSLDGRSYNEQFFGPGTRLTVL.

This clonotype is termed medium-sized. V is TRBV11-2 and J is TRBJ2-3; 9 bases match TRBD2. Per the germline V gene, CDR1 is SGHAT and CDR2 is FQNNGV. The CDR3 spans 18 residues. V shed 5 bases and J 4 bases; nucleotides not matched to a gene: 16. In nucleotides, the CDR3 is TGTGCCAGCAGCCCGATTTGGGCTGTAGCGGGAGAGTCAGATACGCAGTATTTT. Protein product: CASSPIWAVAGESDTQYF.

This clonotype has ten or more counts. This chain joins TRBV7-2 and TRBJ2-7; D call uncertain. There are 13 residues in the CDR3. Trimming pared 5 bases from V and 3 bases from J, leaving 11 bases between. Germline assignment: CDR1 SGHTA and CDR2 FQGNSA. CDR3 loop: CASSPRPSYEQYF. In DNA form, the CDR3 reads TGTGCCAGCAGCCCTAGACCCAGCTACGAGCAGTACTTC.

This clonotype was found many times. The CDR3 DNA sequence: TGTGCCAGCAGTTTATTCTTCCTGCCGACTAGCGGGGGCAAAGCCTACGAGCAGTACTTC. Translation gives CASSLFFLPTSGGKAYEQYF. The chain combines TRBV27 with TRBJ2-7; 12 bases align to TRBD2. V gave up 1 base and J gave up 2 bases; unmatched junction bases: 15. This CDR3 spans 20 amino acids. Germline V lookup: CDR1 MNHEY, CDR2 SMNVEV (reference sequence).

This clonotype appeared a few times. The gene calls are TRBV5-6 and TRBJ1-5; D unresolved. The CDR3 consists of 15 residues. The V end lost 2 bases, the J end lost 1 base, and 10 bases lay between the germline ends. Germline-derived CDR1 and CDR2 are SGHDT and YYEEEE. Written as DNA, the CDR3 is TGTGCCAGCAGCTTTTGGGTGACGAGCAATCAGCCCCAGCATTTT. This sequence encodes CASSFWVTSNQPQHF.

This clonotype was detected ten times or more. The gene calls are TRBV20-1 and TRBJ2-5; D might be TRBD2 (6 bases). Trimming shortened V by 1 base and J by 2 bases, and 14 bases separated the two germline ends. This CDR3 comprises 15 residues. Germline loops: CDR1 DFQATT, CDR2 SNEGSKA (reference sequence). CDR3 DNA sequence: TGCAGTGCTAGAGCTGTGGGGGGATTTCAAGAGACCCAGTACTTC. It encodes CSARAVGGFQETQYF.

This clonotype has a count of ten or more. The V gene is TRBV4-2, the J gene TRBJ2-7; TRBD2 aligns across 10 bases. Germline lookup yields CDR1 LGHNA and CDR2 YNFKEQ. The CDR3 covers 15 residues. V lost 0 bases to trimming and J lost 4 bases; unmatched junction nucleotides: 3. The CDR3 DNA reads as TGTGCCAGCAGCCAAGAACCAGCGGGAGGGTACGAGCAGTACTTC. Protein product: CASSQEPAGGYEQYF.

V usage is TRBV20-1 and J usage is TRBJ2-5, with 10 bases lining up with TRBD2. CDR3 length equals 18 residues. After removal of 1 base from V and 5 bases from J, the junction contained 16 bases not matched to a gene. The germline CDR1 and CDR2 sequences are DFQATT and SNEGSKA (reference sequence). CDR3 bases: TGCAGTGCTAGAGTTTCCCGGCTAGCGGGGGTAGGCAGGGAGACCCAGTACTTC. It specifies CSARVSRLAGVGRETQYF.

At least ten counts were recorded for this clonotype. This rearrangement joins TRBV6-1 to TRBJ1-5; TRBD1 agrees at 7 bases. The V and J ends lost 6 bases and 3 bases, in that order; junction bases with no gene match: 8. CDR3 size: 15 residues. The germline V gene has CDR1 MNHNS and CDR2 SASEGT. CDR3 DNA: TGTGCCAGCAGCGCAAGGGGGCAGCACAATCAGCCCCAGCATTTT. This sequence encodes CASSARGQHNQPQHF.

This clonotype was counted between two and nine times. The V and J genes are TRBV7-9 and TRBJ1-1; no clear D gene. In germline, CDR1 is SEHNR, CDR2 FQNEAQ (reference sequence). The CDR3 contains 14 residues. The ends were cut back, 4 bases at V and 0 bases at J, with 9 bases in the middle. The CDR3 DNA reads TGTGCCAGCAGCTCCCCTTCATTGAACACTGAAGCTTTCTTT. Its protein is CASSSPSLNTEAFF. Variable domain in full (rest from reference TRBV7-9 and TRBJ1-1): DTGVSQNPRHKITKRGQNVTFRCDPISEHNRLYWYRQTLGQGPEFLTYFQNEAQLEKSRLLSDRFSAERPKGSFSTLEIQRTEQGDSAMYLCASSSPSLNTEAFFGQGTRLTVV.

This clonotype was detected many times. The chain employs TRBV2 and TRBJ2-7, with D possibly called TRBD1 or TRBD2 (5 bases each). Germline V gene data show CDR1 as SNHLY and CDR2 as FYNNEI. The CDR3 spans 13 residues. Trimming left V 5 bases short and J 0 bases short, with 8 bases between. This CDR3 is CASSRDGSYEQYF. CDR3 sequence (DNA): TGTGCCAGCAGTCGGGACGGCTCCTACGAGCAGTACTTC.

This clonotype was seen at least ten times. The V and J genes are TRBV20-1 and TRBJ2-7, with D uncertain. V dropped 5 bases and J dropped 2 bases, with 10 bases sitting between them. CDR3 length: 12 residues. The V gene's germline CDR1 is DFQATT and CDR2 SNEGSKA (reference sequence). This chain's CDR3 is CSAASDTYEQYF. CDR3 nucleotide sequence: TGCAGTGCTGCTAGTGACACCTACGAGCAGTACTTC.

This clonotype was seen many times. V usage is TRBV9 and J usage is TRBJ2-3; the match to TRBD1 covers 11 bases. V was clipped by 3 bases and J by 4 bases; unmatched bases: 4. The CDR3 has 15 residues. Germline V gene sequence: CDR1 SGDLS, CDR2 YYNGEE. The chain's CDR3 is CASSGRGQGADTQYF. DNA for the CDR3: TGTGCCAGCAGCGGCCGGGGACAGGGGGCAGATACGCAGTATTTT.

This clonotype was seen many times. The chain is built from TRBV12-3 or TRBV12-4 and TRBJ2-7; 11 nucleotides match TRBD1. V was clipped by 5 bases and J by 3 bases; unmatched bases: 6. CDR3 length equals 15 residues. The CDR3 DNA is TGTGCCAGCAGTCAAACCGGGACAGGGGGCTACGAGCAGTACTTC. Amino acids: CASSQTGTGGYEQYF.

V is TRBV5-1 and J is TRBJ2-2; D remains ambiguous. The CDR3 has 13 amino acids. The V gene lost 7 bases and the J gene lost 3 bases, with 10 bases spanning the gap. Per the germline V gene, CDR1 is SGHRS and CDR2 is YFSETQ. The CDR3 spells CASGAGDTGELFF. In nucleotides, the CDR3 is TGCGCCAGCGGCGCCGGCGACACCGGGGAGCTGTTTTTT.

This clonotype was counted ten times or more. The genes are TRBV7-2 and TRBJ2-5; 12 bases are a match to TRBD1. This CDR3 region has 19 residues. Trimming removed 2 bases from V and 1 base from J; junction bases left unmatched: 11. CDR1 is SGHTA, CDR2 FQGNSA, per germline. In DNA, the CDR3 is TGTGCCAGCAGCTTAAGGGGGACAGGGGGCTCTCTCCTCCAAGAGACCCAGTACTTC. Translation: CASSLRGTGGSLLQETQYF.

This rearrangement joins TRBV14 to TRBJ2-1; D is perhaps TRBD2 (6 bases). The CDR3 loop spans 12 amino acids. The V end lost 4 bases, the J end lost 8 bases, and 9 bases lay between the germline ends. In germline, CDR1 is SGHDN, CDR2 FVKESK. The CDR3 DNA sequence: TGTGCCAGCAGCCCTCAGCGGGATGAGCAGTTCTTC. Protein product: CASSPQRDEQFF.

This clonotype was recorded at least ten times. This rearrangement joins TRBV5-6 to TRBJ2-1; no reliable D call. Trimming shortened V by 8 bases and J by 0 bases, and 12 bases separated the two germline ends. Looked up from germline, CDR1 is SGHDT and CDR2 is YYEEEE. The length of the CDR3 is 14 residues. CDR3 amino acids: CASLGQTSYNEQFF. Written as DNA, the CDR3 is TGTGCCAGTCTCGGGCAGACCTCCTACAATGAGCAGTTCTTC.

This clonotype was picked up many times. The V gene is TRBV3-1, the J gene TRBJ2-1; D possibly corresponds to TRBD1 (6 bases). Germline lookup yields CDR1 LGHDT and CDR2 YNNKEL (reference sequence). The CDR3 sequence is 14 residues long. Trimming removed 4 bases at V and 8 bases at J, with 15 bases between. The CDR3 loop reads CASSLTGKGDEQFF. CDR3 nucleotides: TGTGCCAGCAGCCTAACAGGGAAGGGGGATGAGCAGTTCTTC.

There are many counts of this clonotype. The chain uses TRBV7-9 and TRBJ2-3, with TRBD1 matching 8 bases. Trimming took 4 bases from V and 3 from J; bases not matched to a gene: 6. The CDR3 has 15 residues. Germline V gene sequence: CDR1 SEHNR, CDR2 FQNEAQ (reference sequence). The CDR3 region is CASSSGQGATDTQYF. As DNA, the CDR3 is TGTGCCAGCAGCTCCGGACAGGGCGCGACAGATACGCAGTATTTT.

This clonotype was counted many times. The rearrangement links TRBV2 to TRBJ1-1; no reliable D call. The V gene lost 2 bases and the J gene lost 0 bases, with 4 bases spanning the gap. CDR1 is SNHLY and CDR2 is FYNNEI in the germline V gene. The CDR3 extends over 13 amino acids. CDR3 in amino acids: CASSERLNTEAFF. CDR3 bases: TGTGCCAGCAGTGAAAGGTTGAACACTGAAGCTTTCTTT.

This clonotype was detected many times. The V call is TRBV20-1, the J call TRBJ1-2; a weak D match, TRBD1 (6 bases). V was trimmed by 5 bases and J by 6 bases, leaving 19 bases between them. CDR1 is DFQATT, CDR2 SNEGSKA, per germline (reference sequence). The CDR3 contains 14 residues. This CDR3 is CSAGKPGQLHGYTF. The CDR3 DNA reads TGCAGTGCTGGGAAACCCGGACAGCTACATGGCTACACCTTC.